The present entry profiles one TCR beta chain with its context. The CDR3 has 13 residues. The germline gives CDR1 SGHNT, CDR2 YENEEA. Trimming pared 2 bases from V and 4 bases from J, leaving 6 bases between. The method was immunoSEQ multiplex PCR; TCRdb's version includes in-frame clones alone and lacks a portion of them. The repertoire holds around 77,000 clones, with more than 90% as singletons. This entry comes from a study of technical replicates of blood from a few donors. The chain recombines TRBV11-3 with TRBJ2-1; weak D call: TRBD2 (5 bases). The source of this sequence is a human donor in good health. Input material: T cells isolated from PBMCs. The CDR3 sequence: CASSLTSYNEQFF. CDR3 bases: TGTGCCAGCAGCTTAACTAGTTACAATGAGCAGTTCTTC.